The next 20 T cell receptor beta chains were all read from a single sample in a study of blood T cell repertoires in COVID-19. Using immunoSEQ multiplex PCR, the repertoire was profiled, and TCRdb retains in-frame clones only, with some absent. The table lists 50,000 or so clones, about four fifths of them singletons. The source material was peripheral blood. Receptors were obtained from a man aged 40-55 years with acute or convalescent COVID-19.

The CDR3 loop reads CASSLAGTAEETQYF. The CDR3 nucleotides read TGCGCCAGCAGCTTGGCTGGGACAGCCGAAGAGACCCAGTACTTC. This chain uses TRBV5-1 with TRBJ2-5; 7 bases map to TRBD1. V lost 0 bases and J lost 3; bases outside the gene matches: 5. The CDR3 spans 15 residues. CDR1 and CDR2 (germline): SGHRS, YFSETQ.

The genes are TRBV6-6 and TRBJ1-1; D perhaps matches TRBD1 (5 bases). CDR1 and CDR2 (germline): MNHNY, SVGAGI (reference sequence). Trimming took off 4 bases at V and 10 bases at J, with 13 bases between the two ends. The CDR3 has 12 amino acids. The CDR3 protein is CASSSLGQGAFF. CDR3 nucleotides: TGTGCCAGCAGTTCGCTGGGGCAGGGAGCTTTCTTT.

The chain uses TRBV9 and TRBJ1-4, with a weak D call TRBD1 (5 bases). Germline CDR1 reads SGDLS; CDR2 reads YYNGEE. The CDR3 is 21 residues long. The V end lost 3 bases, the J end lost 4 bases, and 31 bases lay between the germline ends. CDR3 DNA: TGTGCCAGCAGCGCCTCCCTCCACCAGGGAGCTGAAGGAGGGGTTAATGAAAAACTGTTTTTT. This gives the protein CASSASLHQGAEGGVNEKLFF. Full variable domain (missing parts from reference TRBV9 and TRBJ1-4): DSGVTQTPKHLITATGQRVTLRCSPRSGDLSVYWYQQSLDQGLQFLIQYYNGEERAKGNILERFSAQQFPDLHSELNLSSLELGDSALYFCASSASLHQGAEGGVNEKLFFGSGTQLSVL.

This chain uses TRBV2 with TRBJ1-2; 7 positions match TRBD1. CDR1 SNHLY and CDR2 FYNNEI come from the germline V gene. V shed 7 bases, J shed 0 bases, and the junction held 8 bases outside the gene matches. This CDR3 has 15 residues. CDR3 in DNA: TGTGCCAGCACAAGACAGGGTAGGGCTAACTATGGCTACACCTTC. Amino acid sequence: CASTRQGRANYGYTF.

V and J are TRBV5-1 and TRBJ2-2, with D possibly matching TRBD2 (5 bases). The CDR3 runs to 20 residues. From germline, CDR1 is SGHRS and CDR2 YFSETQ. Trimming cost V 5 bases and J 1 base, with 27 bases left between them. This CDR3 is CASRRVPAARGLENTGELFF. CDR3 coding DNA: TGCGCCAGCAGGCGGGTCCCCGCGGCACGTGGACTGGAGAACACCGGGGAGCTGTTTTTT.

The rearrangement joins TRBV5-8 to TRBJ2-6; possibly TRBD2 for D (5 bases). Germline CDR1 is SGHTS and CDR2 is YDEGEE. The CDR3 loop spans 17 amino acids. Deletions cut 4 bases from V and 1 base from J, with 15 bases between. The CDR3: CASSRGQRVSGANVLTF. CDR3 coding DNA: TGTGCCAGCAGCCGGGGTCAGAGGGTATCTGGGGCCAACGTCCTGACTTTC.

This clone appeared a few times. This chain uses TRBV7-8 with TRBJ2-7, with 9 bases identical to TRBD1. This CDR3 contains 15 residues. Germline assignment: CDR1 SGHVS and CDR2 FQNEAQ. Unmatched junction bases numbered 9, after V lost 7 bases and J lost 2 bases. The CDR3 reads CASTNPGDRAYEQYF. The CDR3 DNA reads TGTGCCAGCACCAATCCGGGGGACAGGGCCTACGAGCAGTACTTC.

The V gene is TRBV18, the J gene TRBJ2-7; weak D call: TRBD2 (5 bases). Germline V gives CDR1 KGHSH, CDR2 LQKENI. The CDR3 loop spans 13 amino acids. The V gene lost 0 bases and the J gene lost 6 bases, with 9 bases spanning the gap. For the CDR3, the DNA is TGTGCCAGCTCACCACCTCATGAGGGCGAGCAGTACTTC. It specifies CASSPPHEGEQYF.

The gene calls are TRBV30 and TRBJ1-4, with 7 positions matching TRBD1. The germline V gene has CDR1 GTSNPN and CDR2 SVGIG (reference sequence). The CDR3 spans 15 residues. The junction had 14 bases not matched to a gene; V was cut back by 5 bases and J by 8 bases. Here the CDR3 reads CAWASLGGAREKLFF. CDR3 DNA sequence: TGTGCCTGGGCTAGCCTAGGGGGCGCAAGAGAAAAACTGTTTTTT.

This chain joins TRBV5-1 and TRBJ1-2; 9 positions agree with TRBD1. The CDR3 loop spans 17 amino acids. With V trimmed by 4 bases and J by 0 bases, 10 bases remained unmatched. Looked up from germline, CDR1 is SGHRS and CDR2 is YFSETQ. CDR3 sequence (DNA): TGCGCCAGCAGCCCCCGGGACAGGGCAGGAGCTAACTATGGCTACACCTTC. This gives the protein CASSPRDRAGANYGYTF. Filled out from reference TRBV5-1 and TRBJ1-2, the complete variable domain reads KAGVTQTPRYLIKTRGQQVTLSCSPISGHRSVSWYQQTPGQGLQFLFEYFSETQRNKGNFPGRFSGRQFSNSRSEMNVSTLELGDSALYLCASSPRDRAGANYGYTFGSGTRLTVV.

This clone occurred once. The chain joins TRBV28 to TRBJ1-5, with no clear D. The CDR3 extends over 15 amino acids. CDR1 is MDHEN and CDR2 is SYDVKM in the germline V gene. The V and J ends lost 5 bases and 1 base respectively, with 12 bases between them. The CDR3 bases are TGTGCCAGCAGTGCGCTTGAGATAAGCAATCAGCCCCAGCATTTT. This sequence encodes CASSALEISNQPQHF. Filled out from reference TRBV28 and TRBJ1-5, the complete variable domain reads DVKVTQSSRYLVKRTGEKVFLECVQDMDHENMFWYRQDPGLGLRLIYFSYDVKMKEKGDIPEGYSVSREKKERFSLILESASTNQTSMYLCASSALEISNQPQHFGDGTRLSIL.

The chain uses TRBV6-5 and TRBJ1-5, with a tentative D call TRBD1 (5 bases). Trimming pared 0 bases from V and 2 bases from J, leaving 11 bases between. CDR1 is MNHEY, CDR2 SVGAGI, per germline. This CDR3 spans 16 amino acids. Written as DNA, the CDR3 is TGTGCCAGCAGTTACTCTGCGACGGGGGGCAATCAGCCCCAGCATTTT. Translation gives CASSYSATGGNQPQHF.

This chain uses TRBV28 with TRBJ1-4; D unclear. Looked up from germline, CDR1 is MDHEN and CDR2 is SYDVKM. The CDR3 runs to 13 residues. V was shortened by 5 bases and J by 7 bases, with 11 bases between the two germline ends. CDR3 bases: TGTGCCAGCAGTCCCCAACAGATTGAAAAACTGTTTTTT. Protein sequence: CASSPQQIEKLFF.

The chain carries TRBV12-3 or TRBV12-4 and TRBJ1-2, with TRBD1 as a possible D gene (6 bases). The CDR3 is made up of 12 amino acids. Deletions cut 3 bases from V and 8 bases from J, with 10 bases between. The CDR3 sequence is CASSFGGAGYTF. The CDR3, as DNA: TGTGCCAGCAGTTTTGGGGGGGCGGGCTACACCTTC.

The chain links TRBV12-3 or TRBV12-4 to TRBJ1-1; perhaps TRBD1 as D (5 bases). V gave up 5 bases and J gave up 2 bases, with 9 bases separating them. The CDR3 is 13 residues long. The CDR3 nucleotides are TGTGCCAGCAGTGGTGGACACAACACTGAAGCTTTCTTT. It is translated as CASSGGHNTEAFF.

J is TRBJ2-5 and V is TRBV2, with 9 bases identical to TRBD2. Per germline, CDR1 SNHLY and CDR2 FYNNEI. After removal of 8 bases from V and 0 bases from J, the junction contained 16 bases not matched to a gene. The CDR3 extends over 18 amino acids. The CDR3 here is CASEMVLAGSPYQETQYF. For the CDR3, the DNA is TGTGCCAGCGAAATGGTCCTAGCGGGGAGCCCGTACCAAGAGACCCAGTACTTC.

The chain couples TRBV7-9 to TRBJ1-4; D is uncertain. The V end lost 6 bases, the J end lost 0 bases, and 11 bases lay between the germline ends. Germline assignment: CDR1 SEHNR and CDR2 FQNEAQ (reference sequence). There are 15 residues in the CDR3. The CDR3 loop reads CASRPWRTTNEKLFF. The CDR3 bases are TGTGCCAGCAGACCTTGGAGGACAACTAATGAAAAACTGTTTTTT.

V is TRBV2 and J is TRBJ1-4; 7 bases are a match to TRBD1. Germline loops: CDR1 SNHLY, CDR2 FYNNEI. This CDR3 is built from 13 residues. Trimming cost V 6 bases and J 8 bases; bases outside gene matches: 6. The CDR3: CASRWDRGEKLFF. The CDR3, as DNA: TGTGCCAGCAGATGGGACAGAGGGGAAAAACTGTTTTTT.

CDR3 DNA sequence: TGTGCCAGCCCAGATCTAGCGGGAAAAAGCACAGATACGCAGTATTTT. Its translation: CASPDLAGKSTDTQYF. This chain joins TRBV7-9 and TRBJ2-3; 9 bases are shared with TRBD2. The germline V gene encodes CDR1 SEHNR and CDR2 FQNEAQ (reference sequence). V was clipped by 8 bases and J by 0 bases; unmatched bases: 9. This CDR3 is 16 amino acids long.

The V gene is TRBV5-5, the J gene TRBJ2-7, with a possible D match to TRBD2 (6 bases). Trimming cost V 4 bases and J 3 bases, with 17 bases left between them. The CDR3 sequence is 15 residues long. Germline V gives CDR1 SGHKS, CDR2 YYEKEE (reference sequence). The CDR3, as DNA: TGTGCCAGCAGCAACCCCGGGACGGGACTCTACGAGCAGTACTTC. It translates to CASSNPGTGLYEQYF.